This is a list of T cell receptor beta chains from one sample in a study of OX40 agonist ivuxolimab in advanced cancers. Sequencing used immunoSEQ multiplex PCR; TCRdb keeps in-frame clones, though not all of them. The sample lists over 10,000 clones; around 76% were seen once. The sample here was CD4+ or CD8+ T cells sorted from blood, taken in a trial of the OX40 agonist ivuxolimab. The source is an adult with an advanced solid tumor such as melanoma, head and neck, liver or kidney cancer. The CDR3 runs from the conserved cysteine through the conserved F or W. The D gene is left open where the match is weak. Size tells how often a clone was seen (once, few, many) or the class of an expanded clone, and some rows leave it out.

TGTGCCAGCAGTGATGCCTCGCTCAATGAGCAGTTCTTC	CASSDASLNEQFF	TRBJ2-1	TRBV6-1	.	.
TGTGCCAGTAGGCCGGAAGCCTCTGGGGCCAACGTCCTGACTTTC	CASRPEASGANVLTF	TRBJ2-6	TRBV19	.	.
TGTGCCAGCACCCTCGGGATCGGGTACGAGCAGTACTTC	CASTLGIGYEQYF	TRBJ2-7	TRBV28	.	.
TGCGCCAGCAGCTTAGAGGACAGGGTGAGGAATGAGCAGTTCTTC	CASSLEDRVRNEQFF	TRBJ2-1	TRBV5-1	.	TRBD1
TGTGCCAGCAGCTTAGTAGCGGGATCATCCTACAATGAGCAGTTCTTC	CASSLVAGSSYNEQFF	TRBJ2-1	TRBV11-1	medium-sized	TRBD2
TGTGCCAGCAGCCCGGGGACAGGGAAGAACACTGAAGCTTTCTTT	CASSPGTGKNTEAFF	TRBJ1-1	TRBV13	.	TRBD1
TGTGCCAGCAGCATTGGTGGGGGGACTTACGAGCAGTACTTC	CASSIGGGTYEQYF	TRBJ2-7	TRBV27	once	.
TGCAGCGTTGACGCGACCGCCACCACTTCGGGGGAGCTGTTTTTT	CSVDATATTSGELFF	TRBJ2-2	TRBV29-1	.	.
TGCGCCAGCAAATCGGACAGGGTGGCAGATACGCAGTATTTT	CASKSDRVADTQYF	TRBJ2-3	TRBV10-2	.	TRBD1
TGTGCCAGCAGTTTATCGGTTTCGACAGGGAACTATGGCTACACCTTC	CASSLSVSTGNYGYTF	TRBJ1-2	TRBV28	few	TRBD1
TGTGCTAGCAGCCCGGGACTCCAAGAGACCCAGTACTTC	CASSPGLQETQYF	TRBJ2-5	TRBV7-7	.	.
TGTGCCAGCAGTCCGAGGGGTTTGGAGACCCAGTACTTC	CASSPRGLETQYF	TRBJ2-5	TRBV2	.	.
TGTGCCAGCAGCCCTCCCTGGGGGTCCCCTAACTATGGCTACACCTTC	CASSPPWGSPNYGYTF	TRBJ1-2	TRBV7-9	.	.
TGTGCCTGGAGTCCCCCGGATCGGGAAGGAAACACCATATATTTT	CAWSPPDREGNTIYF	TRBJ1-3	TRBV30	.	.
TGTGCCAGCAGCGTAAGAGGACTAGCGGGAGCAGATACGCAGTATTTT	CASSVRGLAGADTQYF	TRBJ2-3	TRBV9	few	TRBD2
TGTGCCAGCAGCGCTGGGACTAGTAGCACAGATACGCAGTATTTT	CASSAGTSSTDTQYF	TRBJ2-3	TRBV9	.	TRBD2
TGCGCCAGCAGCCAATGGGGGGACCGATCGAACACTGAAGCTTTCTTT	CASSQWGDRSNTEAFF	TRBJ1-1	TRBV4-1	.	.
TGTGCCACCACAGATTATAGCTGGTCGGAACCCACAGATACGCAGTATTTT	CATTDYSWSEPTDTQYF	TRBJ2-3	TRBV15	.	.
TGTGCCATCTACAGGGACAATGAGCAGTTCTTC	CAIYRDNEQFF	TRBJ2-1	TRBV10-3	.	.
TGTGCCAGCAGTTTATTTGGGACTAAAACCTACGAGCAGTACTTC	CASSLFGTKTYEQYF	TRBJ2-7	TRBV28	.	TRBD2
TGTGCCAGCAGCGTAGGGATAGCCAAAAACATTCAGTACTTC	CASSVGIAKNIQYF	TRBJ2-4	TRBV9	once	.
TGCGCCAGCAACCTCGCCGGGACAGGGGGTACCTCCTATCCCTACGAGCAGTACTTC	CASNLAGTGGTSYPYEQYF	TRBJ2-7	TRBV23-1	medium-sized	TRBD1
TGTGCCAGCAGTTCGACAGGGGGCAATGGCTACACCTTC	CASSSTGGNGYTF	TRBJ1-2	TRBV6-6	.	TRBD1
TGTGCCAGCAGGTCAGGGGCAGGGAGCAATCAGCCCCAGCATTTT	CASRSGAGSNQPQHF	TRBJ1-5	TRBV27	once	.
TGTGCCAGCACCCAGATCGGCGGCACAGATACGCAGTATTTT	CASTQIGGTDTQYF	TRBJ2-3	TRBV27	.	.
TGTGCCAGCAGTCGGGGAAACTACGAGCAGTACTTC	CASSRGNYEQYF	TRBJ2-7	TRBV27	.	.
TGTGCCACCAGCAGAGACAGACTAGTTCCCGGGGAGCTGTTTTTT	CATSRDRLVPGELFF	TRBJ2-2	TRBV15	.	.
TGTGCCAGCAGCCCCGCCGGGACAGGGGGCATTAACTATGGCTACACCTTC	CASSPAGTGGINYGYTF	TRBJ1-2	TRBV5-5	.	TRBD1
TGCGCCAGCAACGGGACTAGCGGCTTTAGCACAGATACGCAGTATTTT	CASNGTSGFSTDTQYF	TRBJ2-3	TRBV10-2	.	TRBD2
TGCAGCGTTGAAAAGGTTCGATCACACCTAGTCCTCCAAGAGACCCAGTACTTC	CSVEKVRSHLVLQETQYF	TRBJ2-5	TRBV29-1	.	.
TGTGCCAGCAGTTTTAGGCACTTGTTCTACGAGCAGTACTTC	CASSFRHLFYEQYF	TRBJ2-7	TRBV28	.	.
TGTGCCACCAGCAGAGTCCCGGGGGCTATGGGGGAGACCCAGTACTTC	CATSRVPGAMGETQYF	TRBJ2-5	TRBV15	.	.
TGTGCCAGCAGCCCCCGCGGGGATGGGGAAAAACTGTTTTTT	CASSPRGDGEKLFF	TRBJ1-4	TRBV9	.	.
TGTGCCAGCAGCTTGATAGGTACCTACGAGCAGTACTTC	CASSLIGTYEQYF	TRBJ2-7	TRBV5-4	few	.
TGTGCCAGCAGGATTAATAGCAATCAGCCCCAGCATTTT	CASRINSNQPQHF	TRBJ1-5	TRBV27	once	.